This passage covers 9 T cell receptor beta chains from one sample sequenced in a study of CD8+ T cells in alopecia areata. The treatment was: oral pan-JAK inhibitor, 5-10 mg twice daily. Following RNA extraction, reverse transcription yielded cDNA that acted as the sequencing template. The data were produced by immunoSEQ multiplex PCR, yet TCRdb's version contains in-frame clones alone and is incomplete. The sample has around 270,000 clones; about three fifths are singletons. The material sequenced was CD4+ T cells sorted from blood, taken at week 24, from a patient treated with tofacitinib. The receptors here all came from a human donor with alopecia areata.

CDR3 coding DNA: TGCAGCGGAGGGGTGGGCACAGATACGCAGTATTTT. It encodes CSGGVGTDTQYF. The chain joins TRBV29-1 to TRBJ2-3; D may correspond to TRBD1 or TRBD2 (5 bases each). The CDR3 covers 12 residues. Germline assignment: CDR1 SQVTM and CDR2 ANQGSEA. The ends were cut back, 7 bases at V and 1 base at J, with 9 bases in the middle.

This clone was seen a few times. V usage is TRBV27 and J usage is TRBJ1-5; 9 bases are shared with TRBD1. Losses at the gene ends were 5 bases for V and 7 bases for J; bases not matched to a gene: 12. CDR3 length: 16 amino acids. Germline-derived CDR1 and CDR2 are MNHEY and SMNVEV (reference sequence). The chain's CDR3 is CASSRWDRDRYQPQHF. The DNA of the CDR3 is TGTGCCAGCAGTCGCTGGGACAGGGATAGATACCAGCCCCAGCATTTT.

The chain uses TRBV30 and TRBJ1-3, with unresolved D. The V gene's germline CDR1 is GTSNPN and CDR2 SVGIG (reference sequence). This CDR3 is 15 amino acids long. V was shortened by 1 base and J by 3 bases, with 13 bases between the two germline ends. In DNA form, the CDR3 reads TGTGCCTGGAGTGATGGGTCTAACGGTGGAAACACCATATATTTT. Translated: CAWSDGSNGGNTIYF.

About this clone: Germline is not matched at one junction end, which may reflect a read error. CDR3 in amino acids: CASSEDRVANQPQHF. CDR3 nucleotide sequence: TGTGCCAGCAGCGAAGACAGGGTGGCCAATCAGCCCCAGCATTTT. J is TRBJ1-5 and V is TRBV2; TRBD1 matches 7 bases. This CDR3 region has 15 residues. Germline V gives CDR1 SNHLY, CDR2 FYNNEI.

The genes are TRBV2 and TRBJ2-2; 7 positions agree with TRBD1. With V trimmed by 6 bases and J by 4 bases, 5 bases remained unmatched. The germline CDR1 and CDR2 sequences are SNHLY and FYNNEI. The CDR3 is made up of 14 amino acids. The CDR3 spells CASRQGLGTGELFF. As DNA, the CDR3 is TGTGCCAGCAGACAGGGGTTAGGCACCGGGGAGCTGTTTTTT.

CDR3 protein: CATSRVRGRGNQPQHF. The CDR3 nucleotides read TGTGCCACCAGCAGAGTCCGGGGGCGCGGAAATCAGCCCCAGCATTTT. V gene TRBV15 combines with J gene TRBJ1-5, with D possibly matching TRBD1 (6 bases). V was clipped by 1 base and J by 4 bases, with 14 bases between them. The CDR3 contains 16 residues. Germline V gives CDR1 LNHNV, CDR2 YYDKDF (reference sequence).

The chain joins TRBV7-9 to TRBJ2-3; D possibly matches TRBD1 or TRBD2 (6 bases each). There are 16 residues in the CDR3. Germline CDR1 SEHNR, CDR2 FQNEAQ (reference sequence). V was pared by 2 bases and J by 14 bases, with 26 bases between. CDR3 nucleotide sequence: TGTGCCAGCAGCTTATTTTTGGAGCGTGGAGGGACACTGCCGTATTTT. Its protein is CASSLFLERGGTLPYF. The full variable domain, in which reference TRBV7-9 and TRBJ2-3 provide the parts outside the CDR3, is DTGVSQNPRHKITKRGQNVTFRCDPISEHNRLYWYRQTLGQGPEFLTYFQNEAQLEKSRLLSDRFSAERPKGSFSTLEIQRTEQGDSAMYLCASSLFLERGGTLPYFGPGTRLTVL.

This sequence joins TRBV28 and TRBJ2-3; 11 nucleotides align to TRBD2. The germline V gene has CDR1 MDHEN and CDR2 SYDVKM. The CDR3 covers 17 residues. J was trimmed by 4 bases and V by 3 bases; bases with no gene match: 9. CDR3: CASSFPLAGAVADTQYF. In nucleotides, the CDR3 is TGTGCCAGCAGTTTCCCACTAGCGGGGGCGGTGGCAGATACGCAGTATTTT.

The J gene is TRBJ1-1, the V gene TRBV30; no clear D gene. The CDR3 is 14 residues long. Between the trimmed V and J ends, which lost 2 bases and 0 bases, there was a span of 10 bases. The germline V gene encodes CDR1 GTSNPN and CDR2 SVGIG (reference sequence). CDR3 DNA: TGTGCCTGGAGTTATTCGGGCTTGAACACTGAAGCTTTCTTT. This sequence encodes CAWSYSGLNTEAFF. The full variable domain, rest sourced from reference TRBV30 and TRBJ1-1, is SQTIHQWPATLVQPVGSPLSLECTVEGTSNPNLYWYRQAAGRGLQLLFYSVGIGQISSEVPQNLSASRPQDRQFILSSKKLLLSDSGFYLCAWSYSGLNTEAFFGQGTRLTVV.